Listed below are T cell receptor beta chains from one sample, sequenced in a study of Graves' ophthalmopathy and Graves' hyperthyroidism. TCRdb re-derived calls from the multiplex PCR reads in MiXCR, one entry per CDR3 protein. The sample records about 210,000 distinct CDR3 sequences, less than 30% being singletons. The sequenced sample consisted of peripheral blood. These receptors all stem from a man between 45 and 60 years old with Graves' ophthalmopathy. The CDR3 runs from the conserved cysteine through the conserved F or W. The order of the fields is V gene, D gene, J gene, clone size, CDR3 DNA, CDR3 protein. A D gene is named only where the DNA matches it firmly. Not all rows give a size; the values are once, few, many and, for expanded clones, a class.

>TRBV12-3/TRBV12-4|TRBD1|TRBJ1-5|NA
TGTGCCAGCAGTTGGGACAGACGGAATCAGCCCCAGCATTTT
CASSWDRRNQPQHF
>TRBV6-2/TRBV6-3|TRBD1|TRBJ2-7|many
TGTGCCAGCAGTTACGGGGACAGCGAGTCCTACGAGCAGTACTTC
CASSYGDSESYEQYF
>TRBV20-1|TRBD2|TRBJ2-7|many
TGCAGTGCTAGTAGGGAACCCTTGGGACTAGGAGGAGTAGCCTACGAGCAGTACTTC
CSASREPLGLGGVAYEQYF
>TRBV9|NA|TRBJ2-5|many
TGTGCCAGCAGCGTAAGTCACCAAGAGACCCAGTACTTC
CASSVSHQETQYF
>TRBV6-1|NA|TRBJ1-2|NA
TGTGCCAGCAGGTTGACAGCTTGGGGTGGCTACACCTTC
CASRLTAWGGYTF
>TRBV28|NA|TRBJ2-2|many
TGTGCCAGCAGTTCCCCCGCTCTCGACAGGACGAACACCGGGGAGCTGTTTTTT
CASSSPALDRTNTGELFF
>TRBV28|NA|TRBJ2-2|many
TGTGCCAGCAGCCCAGTAGAAGTCCTGGGGAGGTTGGCCGGGGAGCTGTTTTTT
CASSPVEVLGRLAGELFF
>TRBV12-3/TRBV12-4|NA|TRBJ1-5|NA
TGTGCCAGCAGTTTAGATGGAGGGGGGGCCCGCAATCAGCCCCAGCATTTT
CASSLDGGGARNQPQHF
>TRBV7-2|NA|TRBJ2-5|once
TGTGCCAGCAGCCGCGGAGTGCAAGAGACCCAGTACTTC
CASSRGVQETQYF
>TRBV24-1|NA|TRBJ2-5|many
TGTGCCACCAGTGATGGACAAAATGGGGAGACCCAGTACTTC
CATSDGQNGETQYF
>TRBV7-9|NA|TRBJ1-5|many
TGTGCCAGCACCGGGGTAGGGGATCAGCCCCAGCATTTT
CASTGVGDQPQHF
>TRBV24-1|TRBD2|TRBJ2-5|NA
TGTGCCACCAGTGTCAGCGGGATGGAGACCCAGTACTTC
CATSVSGMETQYF
>TRBV24-1|NA|TRBJ1-5|many
TGTGCCACCCCGCCGGAGGTTCGGTTTAGAGGGAATTTT
CATPPEVRFRGNF
>TRBV5-1|NA|TRBJ1-3|many
NA
CANYQCETRGSGNTIYF
>TRBV6-2/TRBV6-3|TRBD2|TRBJ2-3|many
TGTGCCAGCAGGGGACTAGCGGTTGATACGCAGTATTTT
CASRGLAVDTQYF
>TRBV20-1|TRBD2|TRBJ2-5|many
TGCAGTGCTTCCTCCGGGACTAGCGGGCTGGTAAGGACCCAGTACTTC
CSASSGTSGLVRTQYF
>TRBV4-1|NA|TRBJ2-7|many
TGCGCCAGCAGCCCTCAAGGGGAGAACTACGAGCAGTACTTC
CASSPQGENYEQYF
>TRBV5-8|NA|TRBJ1-1|NA
TGTGCCAGCAGCCGCTCGGACGGGAACACTGAAGCTTTCTTT
CASSRSDGNTEAFF
>TRBV2|NA|TRBJ2-7|many
TGTGCCAGCAGAGGGTCAAACTCCTACGAGCAGTACTTC
CASRGSNSYEQYF
>TRBV30|NA|TRBJ2-2|once
TGTGCCTGGAGGGACAACACCGGGGAGCTGTTTTTT
CAWRDNTGELFF
>TRBV30|NA|TRBJ2-5|NA
TGTGCCTGGGGGGACTTTCGGGGGGAGACCCAGTACTTC
CAWGDFRGETQYF
>TRBV29-1|NA|TRBJ2-7|many
TGCAGCGTTGATGCAAGAGAGATAGGGAGCGAGCAGTACTTC
CSVDAREIGSEQYF
>TRBV15|NA|TRBJ2-7|many
TGTGCCACCAGCAGACCGGGGCAGGGCGAGCAGTACTTC
CATSRPGQGEQYF
>TRBV13|TRBD2|TRBJ2-5|NA
TGTGCCAGCAGCTTGGTGACTAGCGGGAGCACGAGCACAGAGACCCAGTACTTC
CASSLVTSGSTSTETQYF
>TRBV6-2/TRBV6-3|NA|TRBJ2-6|many
TGTGCCAGCAGCCCCCACCCGCCCACTCTCTCTGGGGCCAACGTCCTGACTTTC
CASSPHPPTLSGANVLTF
>TRBV4-1|TRBD1|TRBJ2-5|many
TGCGCCAGCAGCCAAGTGGGACAGGGAGGAGAGACCCAGTACTTC
CASSQVGQGGETQYF
>TRBV4-1|NA|TRBJ2-5|many
TGCGCCAGCAGCCAAGGCGGACGAGCCGGAGAGACCCAGTACTTC
CASSQGGRAGETQYF
>TRBV19|NA|TRBJ1-3|many
TGTGCCAGTAGTAAGTTCCACGGAAACACCATATATTTT
CASSKFHGNTIYF
>TRBV15|NA|TRBJ2-7|many
TGTGCCACCAGCAGAGACCACGGGGGAGAAAAGGAGCAGTACTTC
CATSRDHGGEKEQYF
>TRBV6-1|TRBD1|TRBJ1-1|many
TGTGCCAGCAGTGGGGACAGTCGGACTGAAGCTTTCTTT
CASSGDSRTEAFF
>TRBV20-1|TRBD1|TRBJ2-4|many
TGCAGTGCTAAAGCAGGGGGCCGCGGAAACATTCAGTACTTC
CSAKAGGRGNIQYF
>TRBV20-1|TRBD2|TRBJ2-7|many
TGCAGTGCTAGGGGGACTAGCGGAGTCTACGAGCAGTACTTC
CSARGTSGVYEQYF
>TRBV7-2|NA|TRBJ1-1|NA
TGTGCCAGCAGCTTGGTTTGGGGATCCACTGAAGCTTTCTTT
CASSLVWGSTEAFF
>TRBV7-9|NA|TRBJ1-5|NA
TGTGCCAGCAGCTTGTCGGGTGCGGGCAATCAGCCCCAGCATTTT
CASSLSGAGNQPQHF
>TRBV4-1|NA|TRBJ1-2|many
TGCGCCAGCAGCCTGATGGGGGACTATGGCTACACCTTC
CASSLMGDYGYTF
>TRBV12-3/TRBV12-4|TRBD1|TRBJ1-2|NA
TGTGCCAGCAGCCCTAGGACAGGGCGCTATGGCTACACCTTC
CASSPRTGRYGYTF
>TRBV27|NA|TRBJ2-5|many
TGTGCCAGCAGTTTATTTCTTAGCGGAGGAGAGACCCAGTACTTC
CASSLFLSGGETQYF
>TRBV6-6|TRBD2|TRBJ2-1|many
TGTGCCAGCAGTTACTGGGGAGCGGGAGACGCTGAGCAGTTCTTC
CASSYWGAGDAEQFF
>TRBV7-8|NA|TRBJ2-5|many
TGTGCCAGCAGCTTAGTGGGGGTTGGAGGAGAGACCCAGTACTTC
CASSLVGVGGETQYF
>TRBV6-2/TRBV6-3|NA|TRBJ1-2|NA
TGTGCCAGCAGTCACAACAGGGTTCCTAACTATGACTACACCTTC
CASSHNRVPNYDYTF